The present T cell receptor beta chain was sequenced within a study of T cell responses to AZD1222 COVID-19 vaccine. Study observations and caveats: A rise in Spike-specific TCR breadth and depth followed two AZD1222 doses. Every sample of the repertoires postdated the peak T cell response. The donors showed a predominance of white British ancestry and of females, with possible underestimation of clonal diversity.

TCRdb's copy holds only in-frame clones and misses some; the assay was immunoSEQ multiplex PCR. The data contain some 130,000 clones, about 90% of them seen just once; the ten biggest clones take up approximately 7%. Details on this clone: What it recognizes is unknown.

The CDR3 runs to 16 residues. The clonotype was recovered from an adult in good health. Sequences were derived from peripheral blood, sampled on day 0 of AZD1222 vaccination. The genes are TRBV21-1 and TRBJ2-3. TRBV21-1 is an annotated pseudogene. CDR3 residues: CASSKVQPLTTDTQYF. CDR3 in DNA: TGTGCCAGCAGCAAAGTACAGCCACTAACCACAGATACGCAGTATTTT.